Shown below are 26 T cell receptor beta chains from a single sample sequenced in a study of CD8+ T cells in alopecia areata. Treatment described: oral pan-JAK inhibitor, 5-10 mg twice daily. Reverse transcription of extracted RNA yielded cDNA, which provided the sequencing template. The data were produced by immunoSEQ multiplex PCR, yet TCRdb's version contains in-frame clones alone and is incomplete. The table records over 85,000 clones, approximately 66% of them present only once. The specimen was CD8+ T cells sorted from blood, collected at week 4, from a patient treated with tofacitinib. All receptors derive from a human donor with alopecia areata.

This clone was detected only a few times. The rearrangement uses TRBV7-8 and TRBJ2-5, with D possibly TRBD2 on 6 matching bases. The CDR3 consists of 16 residues. V was pared by 1 base and J by 5 bases, with 17 bases between. Germline CDR1 and CDR2: SGHVS and FQNEAQ. For the CDR3, the DNA is TGTGCCAGCAGCTTAGTCGGGGCTAGCGCGATCGAGACCCAGTACTTC. Its translation is CASSLVGASAIETQYF.

This clone has more than one count but fewer than ten. The CDR3 sequence: CASSIAGRDEQFF. DNA of the CDR3: TGTGCCAGTAGTATAGCAGGGAGGGATGAGCAGTTCTTC. The chain links TRBV19 to TRBJ2-1, with 7 bases fitting TRBD2. This CDR3 is built from 13 residues. The germline gives CDR1 LNHDA, CDR2 SQIVND (reference sequence). The V and J ends lost 1 base and 8 bases, in that order; junction bases with no gene match: 2.

This clone was found a few times. This chain joins TRBV29-1 and TRBJ1-2; 9 nucleotides line up with TRBD1. The germline gives CDR1 SQVTM, CDR2 ANQGSEA. With V trimmed by 4 bases and J by 7 bases, 10 bases remained unmatched. The CDR3 has 14 amino acids. The CDR3 coding sequence is TGCAGCGTTGGCAACACAGGGGGCTTGTTTGGCTACACCTTC. This gives the protein CSVGNTGGLFGYTF.

This chain joins TRBV27 and TRBJ2-4; D is possibly TRBD1 (6 bases). Germline CDR1 reads MNHEY; CDR2 reads SMNVEV (reference sequence). V was trimmed by 2 bases and J by 5 bases, leaving 16 bases between them. This CDR3 is 16 amino acids long. This chain's CDR3 is CASSLMGASRENIQYF. The CDR3 region has the DNA TGTGCCAGCAGTTTAATGGGGGCGTCAAGAGAAAACATTCAGTACTTC.

V is TRBV27 and J is TRBJ2-5; unclear D gene. V lost 5 bases, J lost 5 bases, and 15 bases lay in between. Germline CDR1 reads MNHEY; CDR2 reads SMNVEV (reference sequence). CDR3 length: 14 residues. Here the CDR3 DNA reads TGTGCCAGCAGTGTAAGAAACTCCCGGGAGACCCAGTACTTC. Its translation is CASSVRNSRETQYF.

This chain links TRBV15 with TRBJ2-1; tentative D call: TRBD2 (5 bases). The germline gives CDR1 LNHNV, CDR2 YYDKDF (reference sequence). V gave up 5 bases and J gave up 8 bases, with 13 bases separating them. The CDR3 covers 13 residues. The CDR3 sequence is CATSEGAPHEQFF. In nucleotides, the CDR3 is TGTGCCACCAGCGAGGGAGCTCCTCATGAGCAGTTCTTC.

This clone appeared a few times. V gene TRBV6-5 combines with J gene TRBJ1-3, with TRBD1 matching over 7 bases. There are 15 residues in the CDR3. V shed 6 bases, J shed 2 bases, and the junction held 7 bases outside the gene matches. Germline CDR1 and CDR2: MNHEY and SVGAGI. This CDR3 reads CASRETGTTGNTIYF. CDR3 DNA: TGTGCCAGCAGAGAGACAGGGACCACTGGAAACACCATATATTTT.

This clone was counted a few times. The genes are TRBV27 and TRBJ1-1; D unclear. Germline V lookup: CDR1 MNHEY, CDR2 SMNVEV (reference sequence). The CDR3 is 14 amino acids. Trimming shortened V by 6 bases and J by 5 bases, and 16 bases separated the two germline ends. CDR3 bases: TGTGCCAGCAGCCTTCGGACGGACTCAACTGAAGCTTTCTTT. Translated, it gives CASSLRTDSTEAFF.

In regard to this clone: A far larger clone is off by one base, so a read error is likely. The rearrangement joins TRBV27 to TRBJ2-1; the D gene is possibly TRBD2 (5 bases). CDR1 is MNHEY, CDR2 SMNVEV, per germline (reference sequence). The CDR3 has 12 residues. V gave up 1 base and J gave up 8 bases, with 6 bases separating them. Written as DNA, the CDR3 is TGTGCCAGCAGTTTATGGGGAGATGAGCAGTTCTTC. Translation: CASSLWGDEQFF.

The rearrangement links TRBV14 to TRBJ2-7; 8 nucleotides align to TRBD1. This CDR3 spans 15 amino acids. Per germline, CDR1 SGHDN and CDR2 FVKESK. J lost 7 bases, V lost 4 bases, and 12 bases had no gene match. CDR3 in amino acids: CASSPPGQATWEQYF. CDR3 coding DNA: TGTGCCAGCAGCCCGCCGGGACAGGCGACCTGGGAGCAGTACTTC.

This chain connects TRBV7-9 to TRBJ2-1, with a tentative D call TRBD2 (5 bases). CDR3 size: 15 residues. CDR1 and CDR2 (germline): SEHNR, FQNEAQ (reference sequence). The V end was cut by 5 bases, the J end by 1 base, with 12 bases between. The CDR3 protein is CASSPASGSYNEQFF. For the CDR3, the DNA is TGTGCCAGCAGCCCCGCATCGGGATCCTACAATGAGCAGTTCTTC.

This rearrangement joins TRBV27 to TRBJ1-2; D is uncertain. The CDR3 loop spans 13 amino acids. The germline gives CDR1 MNHEY, CDR2 SMNVEV (reference sequence). The V gene lost 5 bases and the J gene lost 4 bases, with 11 bases spanning the gap. The CDR3 loop reads CASSLDKLYGYTF. The DNA of the CDR3 is TGTGCCAGCAGTCTAGACAAACTCTATGGCTACACCTTC.

The chain has TRBV2 and TRBJ2-1, with D unclear. The CDR3 is 10 residues long. V lost 5 bases to trimming and J lost 9 bases, with 5 bases between them. Germline CDR1 reads SNHLY; CDR2 reads FYNNEI. CDR3 sequence: CASSSSEQFF. The CDR3 DNA sequence: TGTGCCAGCAGTTCCAGTGAGCAGTTCTTC.

This chain uses TRBV7-3 with TRBJ1-1; D is uncertain. V was cut by 3 bases and J by 0 bases, with 5 bases left in between. Germline CDR1 SGHTA, CDR2 FQGTGA. The CDR3 has 13 residues. CDR3 bases: TGTGCCAGCAGCTTGGGCATGAACACTGAAGCTTTCTTT. Protein sequence: CASSLGMNTEAFF.

The chain combines TRBV7-9 with TRBJ2-5; tentative D call: TRBD2 (6 bases). This CDR3 is built from 16 residues. Per the germline V gene, CDR1 is SEHNR and CDR2 is FQNEAQ (reference sequence). V shed 4 bases and J shed 5 bases, with 20 bases lying between them. The CDR3 loop is CASSSSEGRPGETQYF. The CDR3, as DNA: TGTGCCAGCAGCTCCTCCGAAGGGAGGCCGGGGGAGACCCAGTACTTC.

This clone was observed a few times. The V and J genes are TRBV29-1 and TRBJ2-1; weak D call: TRBD1 (6 bases). V dropped 4 bases and J dropped 3 bases, with 10 bases sitting between them. The CDR3 has 13 residues. Germline assignment: CDR1 SQVTM and CDR2 ANQGSEA. CDR3 in DNA: TGCAGCGTTGTGACAGGAAACTACAATGAGCAGTTCTTC. It translates to CSVVTGNYNEQFF.

This chain links TRBV13 with TRBJ1-1; no reliable D call. The V gene lost 1 base and the J gene lost 1 base, with 4 bases spanning the gap. The V gene's germline CDR1 is PRHDT and CDR2 FYEKMQ (reference sequence). This CDR3 is 13 amino acids long. The CDR3 DNA reads as TGTGCCAGCAGCTTAGTTGCGAACACTGAAGCTTTCTTT. Its translation: CASSLVANTEAFF.

With respect to this clone: This sample also contains other DNA sequences that code for the same CDR3. V gene TRBV5-1 combines with J gene TRBJ1-2; possibly TRBD1 for D (5 bases). CDR3 length equals 11 residues. V lost 4 bases and J lost 5, with 6 bases in between. CDR1 SGHRS and CDR2 YFSETQ come from the germline V gene. The CDR3 nucleotides read TGCGCCAGCAGCAGGGGATATGGCTACACCTTC. Its translation is CASSRGYGYTF.

There are a few counts of this clone. This chain uses TRBV29-1 with TRBJ2-3; no clear D gene. Germline-derived CDR1 and CDR2 are SQVTM and ANQGSEA. V lost 1 base, J lost 1 base, and 12 bases lay in between. The CDR3 loop spans 15 amino acids. The CDR3 region has the DNA TGCAGCGTTGAAGTCGGTTACAGTGGCACAGATACGCAGTATTTT. The encoded protein is CSVEVGYSGTDTQYF.

This clone turned up a few times. The chain links TRBV27 to TRBJ2-1; a possible D gene is TRBD1 (6 bases). Between the trimmed V and J ends, which lost 7 bases and 7 bases, there was a span of 11 bases. There are 12 residues in the CDR3. Germline CDR1 and CDR2: MNHEY and SMNVEV (reference sequence). CDR3 sequence reads: CASKQGVNEQFF. The CDR3 coding sequence is TGTGCCAGCAAACAGGGAGTGAATGAGCAGTTCTTC.

This sequence joins TRBV15 and TRBJ2-1; the D gene is possibly TRBD2 (6 bases). This CDR3 contains 17 residues. The V end lost 0 bases, the J end lost 2 bases, and 14 bases lay between the germline ends. Per the germline V gene, CDR1 is LNHNV and CDR2 is YYDKDF (reference sequence). The CDR3 DNA follows: TGTGCCACCAGCAGAGATCGGGGGAGTGGGACCTACAATGAGCAGTTCTTC. Amino acid sequence: CATSRDRGSGTYNEQFF.

The rearrangement uses TRBV7-6 and TRBJ2-7, with D perhaps matching TRBD1 (6 bases). The V end was cut by 5 bases, the J end by 5 bases, with 19 bases between. Germline V gene sequence: CDR1 SGHVS, CDR2 FNYEAQ. The CDR3 is 15 amino acids. For the CDR3, the DNA is TGTGCCAGCAGCCCCACGGGCAGGGGTATGGACGAGCAGTACTTC. Residues: CASSPTGRGMDEQYF.

This clone came up many times. The V and J genes are TRBV4-3 and TRBJ1-5; D not resolved. CDR3 length: 18 amino acids. V lost 1 base and J lost 0, with 16 bases in between. Germline loops: CDR1 LGHNA, CDR2 YSLEER. CDR3 in amino acids: CASSQVNSVGDSNQPQHF. The DNA of the CDR3 is TGCGCCAGCAGCCAAGTTAATAGCGTCGGGGATAGCAATCAGCCCCAGCATTTT.

This chain uses TRBV4-3 with TRBJ2-7; 8 bases are a match to TRBD1. The CDR3 contains 15 residues. V was pared by 1 base and J by 3 bases, with 5 bases of the junction left unmatched. Per the germline V gene, CDR1 is LGHNA and CDR2 is YSLEER. Here the CDR3 DNA reads TGCGCCAGCAGCCAAGGGACAGGGAAGCGCTACGAGCAGTACTTC. The encoded protein is CASSQGTGKRYEQYF.

This clone was picked up a small number of times. The chain has TRBV28 and TRBJ2-1, with 9 nucleotides matching TRBD2. V lost 3 bases, J lost 6 bases, and 9 bases stayed unmatched. Germline-derived CDR1 and CDR2 are MDHEN and SYDVKM. The length of the CDR3 is 16 residues. The DNA of the CDR3 is TGTGCCAGCAGTTTCTTTGCACTAGCGGGTATCAATGAGCAGTTCTTC. Amino acid sequence: CASSFFALAGINEQFF.

This clone has just a few counts. The chain has TRBV7-9 and TRBJ1-1; TRBD1 agrees at 7 bases. J was trimmed by 1 base and V by 4 bases; bases with no gene match: 6. CDR1 is SEHNR, CDR2 FQNEAQ, per germline (reference sequence). This CDR3 region has 15 residues. The CDR3 loop is CASSSGTAKNTEAFF. The CDR3 region has the DNA TGTGCCAGCAGCTCAGGGACAGCGAAGAACACTGAAGCTTTCTTT.